This TCR beta chain was recorded in a study of T cells after yellow fever vaccination. Notes on the study in general: A faster peak, day 5 versus 15, was reached by the weaker secondary response.

This clonotype was observed at least ten times. Its target is unknown. TCRdb itself ran the 5' RACE reads through MiXCR, one entry per CDR3 protein. The sample lists approximately 330,000 distinct CDR3 sequences, over 4% seen once, with around 23% in the top ten. Germline V gene data show CDR1 as DFQATT and CDR2 as SNEGSKA (reference sequence). The CDR3 contains 16 residues. Trimming took 6 bases from V and 0 from J, leaving 19 bases between them. This specimen was PBMCs, taken 5 days after the yellow fever booster vaccination. The rearrangement uses TRBV20-1 and TRBJ2-3; weak D call: TRBD2 (5 bases). The sequence was collected from a young man who received the YFV17D yellow fever vaccine. The CDR3 region has the DNA TGCAGTGCCCCACCGGCCGGGGTGGGGAGCACAGATACGCAGTATTTT. It specifies CSAPPAGVGSTDTQYF.